Shown below are 20 T cell receptor beta chains from a single sample sequenced in a study of blood T cell repertoires in COVID-19. Here immunoSEQ multiplex PCR was the method, and the copy in TCRdb shows in-frame clones only, minus some. The repertoire holds a few hundred thousand clones, with approximately 82% as singletons. Sequencing was performed on peripheral blood. Receptors were obtained from a woman aged 45-60 years with acute or convalescent COVID-19.

This chain links TRBV18 with TRBJ2-1; TRBD1 agrees at 8 bases. Germline V gives CDR1 KGHSH, CDR2 LQKENI. The CDR3 covers 14 residues. The V segment lost 2 bases and the J segment 4 bases; nucleotides outside the gene matches: 1. The CDR3 loop reads CASSPTGGYNEQFF. The CDR3 DNA sequence: TGTGCCAGCTCACCAACAGGGGGGTACAATGAGCAGTTCTTC.

The chain joins TRBV4-3 to TRBJ2-3; a weak D match, TRBD1 (5 bases). Germline V gives CDR1 LGHNA, CDR2 YSLEER. This CDR3 region has 15 residues. V lost 1 base to trimming and J lost 4 bases, with 12 bases between them. Here the CDR3 reads CASSQGPQGADTQYF. CDR3 DNA sequence: TGCGCCAGCAGCCAAGGTCCCCAAGGGGCAGATACGCAGTATTTT.

This clone was seen just once. The chain couples TRBV4-1 to TRBJ1-6; D unclear. The CDR3 is made up of 16 amino acids. Trimming took 8 bases from V and 6 from J, leaving 20 bases between them. Looked up from germline, CDR1 is MGHRA and CDR2 is YSYEKL. CDR3 residues: CASGNVLGGGNSPLHF. The CDR3 bases are TGCGCCAGCGGAAACGTACTGGGCGGAGGTAATTCACCCCTCCACTTT.

This chain joins TRBV19 and TRBJ2-1; maybe TRBD2 (6 bases). Deletions cut 3 bases from V and 4 bases from J, with 10 bases between. Germline assignment: CDR1 LNHDA and CDR2 SQIVND (reference sequence). The CDR3 loop spans 14 amino acids. The DNA for the CDR3 is TGTGCCAGTAGTATCCATAGCGGTTACAATGAGCAGTTCTTC. It yields the protein CASSIHSGYNEQFF.

The chain uses TRBV29-1 and TRBJ1-1, with D perhaps TRBD1 (6 bases). There are 12 residues in the CDR3. Germline loops: CDR1 SQVTM, CDR2 ANQGSEA. Trimming cost V 3 bases and J 5 bases, with 10 bases left between them. Here the CDR3 DNA reads TGCAGCGTTGAGAGGGGGAGAACTGAAGCTTTCTTT. This translates into CSVERGRTEAFF.

The J gene is TRBJ1-5, the V gene TRBV10-2, with 7 bases lining up with TRBD1. This CDR3 comprises 14 residues. V lost 2 bases and J lost 6; bases outside the gene matches: 4. Per germline, CDR1 WSHSY and CDR2 SAAADI. The DNA of the CDR3 is TGCGCCAGCAGTGAGCAAGGGGGCGGTCAGCCCCAGCATTTT. Its protein is CASSEQGGGQPQHF.

This clone showed up just a few times. The chain recombines TRBV6-2 or TRBV6-3 with TRBJ2-7, with D maybe TRBD2 (6 bases). The V gene lost 2 bases and the J gene lost 5 bases, with 16 bases spanning the gap. Germline V lookup: CDR1 MNHEY, CDR2 SVGEGT. CDR3 length: 15 residues. The CDR3 loop reads CASSYVLAARDEQYF. The CDR3 DNA follows: TGTGCCAGCAGTTACGTGTTAGCGGCTCGGGACGAGCAGTACTTC.

This clone has a handful of counts. The chain recombines TRBV3-1 (or the pseudogene TRBV3-2) with TRBJ2-6, with D perhaps TRBD2 (6 bases). In germline, CDR1 is LGHDT, CDR2 YNNKEL (reference sequence). The CDR3 runs 18 residues. With 0 bases removed from V and 0 bases from J, the gap between germline ends came to 12 bases. As DNA, the CDR3 is TGTGCCAGCAGCCAAGATCAGCGGGCCCGCTCTGGGGCCAACGTCCTGACTTTC. Residues: CASSQDQRARSGANVLTF.

The CDR3 DNA follows: TGTGCCAGCAGCCAAGTGGGGGGCTCCTACAATGAGCAGTTCTTC. This gives the protein CASSQVGGSYNEQFF. This chain uses TRBV3-1 (or the pseudogene TRBV3-2) with TRBJ2-1, with D perhaps matching TRBD2 (6 bases). V lost 1 base, J lost 0 bases, and 7 bases lay in between. The CDR3 is made up of 15 amino acids. Germline CDR1 and CDR2: LGHDT and YNNKEL (reference sequence).

The genes are TRBV30 and TRBJ2-7, with D perhaps matching TRBD1 (5 bases). Trimming pared 4 bases from V and 1 base from J, leaving 14 bases between. Germline CDR1 is GTSNPN and CDR2 is SVGIG (reference sequence). CDR3 size: 14 residues. The CDR3 DNA reads as TGTGCCTGGATGATAAGGCAGGGATCCTACGAGCAGTACTTC. It is translated as CAWMIRQGSYEQYF. The variable domain in full, completed from reference TRBV30 and TRBJ2-7, reads SQTIHQWPATLVQPVGSPLSLECTVEGTSNPNLYWYRQAAGRGLQLLFYSVGIGQISSEVPQNLSASRPQDRQFILSSKKLLLSDSGFYLCAWMIRQGSYEQYFGPGTRLTVT.

In its sample, this clone was seen once. The V and J genes are TRBV10-3 and TRBJ2-2, with 8 bases that match TRBD1. CDR3 length: 13 amino acids. Germline CDR1 is ENHRY and CDR2 is SYGVKD. CDR3 in amino acids: CGTGGTNTGELFF. The CDR3 coding sequence is TGTGGAACAGGGGGAACGAACACCGGGGAGCTGTTTTTT.

This clone was seen a few times. The rearrangement uses TRBV11-2 and TRBJ1-4; weak D call: TRBD1 (5 bases). The germline gives CDR1 SGHAT, CDR2 FQNNGV. CDR3 length: 16 amino acids. Deletions cut 1 base from V and 7 bases from J, with 16 bases between. CDR3 residues: CASSLGTNWGGEKLFF. CDR3 bases: TGTGCCAGCAGCTTAGGGACAAATTGGGGTGGTGAAAAACTGTTTTTT.

The table lists this clone with a few counts. The V gene is TRBV5-1, the J gene TRBJ1-2; D is unresolved. Germline loops: CDR1 SGHRS, CDR2 YFSETQ. The germline V and J ends were trimmed by 4 bases and 6 bases, with 10 bases remaining between them. This CDR3 has 12 residues. CDR3 region: CASSRTADGYTF. CDR3 bases: TGCGCCAGCAGCAGGACTGCGGATGGCTACACCTTC.

The chain carries TRBV29-1 and TRBJ2-1, with 9 bases identical to TRBD1. The CDR3 runs to 15 residues. CDR1 SQVTM and CDR2 ANQGSEA come from the germline V gene. The junction had 10 bases not matched to a gene; V was cut back by 7 bases and J by 3 bases. CDR3 in amino acids: CSAKTDRGFYNEQFF. CDR3 nucleotides: TGCAGCGCCAAAACCGACAGGGGGTTCTACAATGAGCAGTTCTTC.

The rearrangement uses TRBV6-6 and TRBJ1-2, with 8 bases fitting TRBD1. With V trimmed by 6 bases and J by 4 bases, 4 bases remained unmatched. The CDR3 is made up of 13 amino acids. Germline V gene lookup returns CDR1 MNHNY and CDR2 SVGAGI (reference sequence). CDR3 sequence: CASSRTGSYGYTF. The DNA for the CDR3 is TGTGCCAGCAGCAGGACAGGGAGCTATGGCTACACCTTC.

This chain joins TRBV5-1 and TRBJ2-3, with D maybe TRBD2 (5 bases). V dropped 4 bases and J dropped 5 bases, with 5 bases sitting between them. This CDR3 has 11 amino acids. Germline V gene lookup returns CDR1 SGHRS and CDR2 YFSETQ. The CDR3 spells CASSEGDTQYF. For the CDR3, the DNA is TGCGCCAGCAGCGAGGGAGATACGCAGTATTTT.

This chain joins TRBV12-5 and TRBJ2-1, with 14 bases aligning to TRBD2. CDR1 and CDR2 (germline): LGHNT, FRNRAP. V lost 5 bases to trimming and J lost 5 bases; unmatched junction nucleotides: 5. The CDR3 contains 16 residues. This CDR3 is CASGPGTSGSDNEQFF. CDR3 nucleotides: TGTGCTAGTGGTCCCGGGACTAGCGGGAGCGACAATGAGCAGTTCTTC.

This clone showed up just a few times. CDR3 residues: CASSLRQPPEQYF. CDR3 coding DNA: TGTGCCAGCAGTTTAAGACAGCCCCCCGAGCAGTACTTC. The chain joins TRBV28 to TRBJ2-7, with TRBD1 as a possible D gene (5 bases). This CDR3 is built from 13 residues. CDR1 is MDHEN, CDR2 SYDVKM, per germline. V was pared by 2 bases and J by 6 bases, with 11 bases between.

The genes are TRBV3-1 (or the pseudogene TRBV3-2) and TRBJ1-6, with TRBD1 matching 10 bases. Trimming at V came to 2 bases and at J to 7 bases, leaving 5 bases not matched to a gene. The CDR3 sequence is 16 residues long. Germline V gene lookup returns CDR1 LGHDT and CDR2 YNNKEL (reference sequence). The CDR3: CASSQSRTGGNSPLHF. The CDR3 DNA is TGTGCCAGCAGCCAATCAAGGACAGGGGGAAATTCACCCCTCCACTTT.

Points on this clone: Within the sample, other DNA sequences also encode this same CDR3. The rearrangement links TRBV5-1 to TRBJ1-3; D gene ambiguous. The V and J ends lost 0 bases and 5 bases respectively, with 9 bases between them. Germline V CDR1 and CDR2: SGHRS, YFSETQ. The CDR3 sequence is 14 residues long. In DNA form, the CDR3 reads TGCGCCAGCAGCTTGGGCGGGAATAGAAACACCATATATTTT. It encodes CASSLGGNRNTIYF.